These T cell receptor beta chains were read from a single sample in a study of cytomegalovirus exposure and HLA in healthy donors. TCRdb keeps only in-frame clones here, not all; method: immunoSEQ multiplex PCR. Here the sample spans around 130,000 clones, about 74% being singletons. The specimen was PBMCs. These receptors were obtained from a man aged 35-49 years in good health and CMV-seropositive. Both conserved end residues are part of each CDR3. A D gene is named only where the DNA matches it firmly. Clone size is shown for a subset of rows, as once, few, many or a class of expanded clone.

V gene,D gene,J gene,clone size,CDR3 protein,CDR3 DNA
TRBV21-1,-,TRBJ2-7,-,CASSNYIVGLAGDIYEQYF,TGTGCCAGCAGCAACTACATCGTGGGACTAGCGGGAGATATCTACGAGCAGTACTTC
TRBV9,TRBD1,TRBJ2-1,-,CASSRQGGNNEQFF,TGTGCCAGCAGCCGACAGGGGGGGAACAATGAGCAGTTCTTC
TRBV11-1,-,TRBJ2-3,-,CASSLAGGTGTDTQYF,TGTGCCAGCAGCTTAGCAGGCGGAACCGGCACAGATACGCAGTATTTT
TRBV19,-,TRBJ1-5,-,CASSIESQIQPQHF,TGTGCCAGTAGTATAGAATCCCAGATTCAGCCCCAGCATTTT
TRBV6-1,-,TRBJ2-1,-,CASSKGSSRNEQFF,TGTGCCAGCAGTAAAGGTTCTAGCCGGAATGAGCAGTTCTTC
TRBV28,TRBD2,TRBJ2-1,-,CASRGGRAVGYNEQFF,TGTGCCAGCAGGGGAGGGAGGGCAGTAGGCTACAATGAGCAGTTCTTC
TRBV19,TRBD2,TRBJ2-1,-,CASSSGLGWDEQFF,TGTGCCAGTAGTAGCGGACTAGGGTGGGATGAGCAGTTCTTC
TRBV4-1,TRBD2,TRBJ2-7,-,CASSQLTSGRAYEQYF,TGCGCCAGCAGCCAATTGACTAGCGGGAGGGCCTACGAGCAGTACTTC
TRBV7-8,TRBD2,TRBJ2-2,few,CASSLPGLAGGPPGELFF,TGTGCCAGCAGCTTACCGGGACTAGCGGGAGGGCCTCCCGGGGAGCTGTTTTTT
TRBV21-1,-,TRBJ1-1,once,CASSSPPAKHYLGSEAFF,TGTGCCAGCAGTTCGCCACCGGCAAAGCATTACCTCGGGTCTGAAGCTTTCTTT
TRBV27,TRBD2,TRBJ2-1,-,CASSLLGLAATYNEQFF,TGTGCCAGCAGTTTATTAGGTCTAGCGGCTACATACAATGAGCAGTTCTTC
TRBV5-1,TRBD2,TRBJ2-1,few,CASSPSGSWSSYNEQFF,TGCGCCAGCAGCCCTAGCGGGAGTTGGAGTTCCTACAATGAGCAGTTCTTC
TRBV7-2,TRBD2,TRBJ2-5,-,CASSLLIGGGYQETQYF,TGTGCCAGCAGCTTATTAATCGGCGGGGGGTACCAAGAGACCCAGTACTTC
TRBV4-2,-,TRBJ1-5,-,CASSPQGTGVNQPQHF,TGTGCCAGCAGCCCGCAGGGAACAGGTGTAAATCAGCCCCAGCATTTT
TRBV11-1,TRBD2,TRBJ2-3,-,CASTPGLAGTDTQYF,TGTGCCAGCACCCCAGGACTAGCGGGCACAGATACGCAGTATTTT
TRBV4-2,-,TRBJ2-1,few,CASSQEGTSTFF,TGTGCCAGCAGCCAAGAGGGGACAAGTACTTTCTTC
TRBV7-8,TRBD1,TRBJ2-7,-,CASSDGTGTYEQYF,TGTGCCAGCAGCGACGGGACAGGGACCTACGAGCAGTACTTC
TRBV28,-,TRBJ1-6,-,CAAQSGPNLSYNSPLHF,TGTGCCGCCCAGAGTGGGCCAAACCTCTCCTATAATTCACCCCTCCACTTT